This T cell receptor beta chain is drawn from a study of shared clonotypes between healthy human individuals. Trimming removed 1 base from V and 2 bases from J, with 12 bases in between. The CDR3 totals 15 residues. Per germline, CDR1 SGHTA and CDR2 FQGTGA. Repertoires were generated with immunoSEQ multiplex PCR, while TCRdb's copy carries only in-frame clones and drops some. The repertoire consists of roughly 1.5 million clones, with 98% occurring once and the leading ten covering approximately 0.45%. The sequenced material came from naive CD4+ T cells sorted from blood. The subset: CD45RA+ positively selected. The V and J genes are TRBV7-3 and TRBJ2-7; D is uncertain. This receptor was identified in a man aged 25 to 45 in good health. The CDR3 region is CASSLSEISTYEQYF. Written as DNA, the CDR3 is TGTGCCAGCAGCTTAAGCGAGATCTCCACCTACGAGCAGTACTTC.